Here is one T cell receptor (beta chain) with its context. Its target is not known. Unstimulated Tregs (CD4+CD25+CD127-) and CD4+CD25- non-Tregs were sorted from PBMCs. The record originates from a study of Tregs in tolerant kidney transplant recipients. This CDR3 has 15 residues. Germline assignment: CDR1 MNHNS and CDR2 SASEGT. The trim removed 5 bases at V and 6 bases at J, leaving 9 bases unmatched. Profiling relied on immunoSEQ multiplex PCR, and the TCRdb table lists in-frame clones only, not all of them. The data contain about 240,000 clones, about 80% of them singletons. Study observations and caveats: Biological reproducibility was not directly addressed in this study.

This rearrangement joins TRBV6-1 to TRBJ1-5, with 8 bases that match TRBD1. Sequencing input: CD4+ T cells from blood. This TCR was recovered from a human donor in good health. DNA of the CDR3: TGTGCCAGCAGTCCGGACAGGGCTGGAGGTCAGCCCCAGCATTTT. Translation gives CASSPDRAGGQPQHF.